The T cell receptor beta chain described here comes from a study of blood T cell repertoires in COVID-19. Across the whole study: Researchers got acute and convalescent COVID-19 samples from the United States, Italy and Spain. PBMCs, B-cell-depleted T cells, or T cells were the source of the cDNA or gDNA that made up the material.

Per the authors' pipeline: Counts of nucleated cells, estimated from reference gene primer amplification, were obtained. Measured with immunoSEQ multiplex PCR; TCRdb has only the in-frame clones, and not every one. Clonal size and the V and J genes are those of that table, whereas D and trimming came from the DNA. Of roughly 180,000 clones in the sample, roughly four fifths were seen once. Trimming left V 1 base short and J 7 bases short, with 17 bases between. The germline V gene encodes CDR1 MGHRA and CDR2 YSYEKL. The CDR3 length is 16 residues. This TCR derives from a man between 35 and 55 years old who had recovered from COVID-19. The sequencing input was peripheral blood. The chain has TRBV4-1 and TRBJ1-5, with D tentatively TRBD1 (5 bases). In nucleotides, the CDR3 is TGCGCCAGCAGCCAAGTATTTCAGGGATTGGGCCAGCCCCAGCATTTT. Protein sequence: CASSQVFQGLGQPQHF.